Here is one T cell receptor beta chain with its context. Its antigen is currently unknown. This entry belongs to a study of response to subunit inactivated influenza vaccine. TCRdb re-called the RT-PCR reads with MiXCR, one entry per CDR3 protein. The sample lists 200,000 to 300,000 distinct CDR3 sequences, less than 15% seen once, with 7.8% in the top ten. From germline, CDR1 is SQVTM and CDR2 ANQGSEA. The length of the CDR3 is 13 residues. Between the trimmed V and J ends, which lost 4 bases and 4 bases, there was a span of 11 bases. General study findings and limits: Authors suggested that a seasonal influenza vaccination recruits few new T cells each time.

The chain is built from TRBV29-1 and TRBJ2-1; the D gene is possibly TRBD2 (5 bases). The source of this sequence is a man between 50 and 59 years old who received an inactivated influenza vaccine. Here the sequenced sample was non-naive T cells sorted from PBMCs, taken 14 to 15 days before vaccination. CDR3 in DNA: TGCAGCGTTGGGCGGGCTCGTTACAATGAGCAGTTCTTC. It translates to CSVGRARYNEQFF.